This TCR beta chain was identified during a study of blood T cell repertoires in COVID-19. CDR1 SGHKS and CDR2 YYEKEE come from the germline V gene (reference sequence). This CDR3 spans 12 amino acids. Between the trimmed V and J ends, which lost 3 bases and 5 bases, there was a span of 6 bases. TCRdb keeps only in-frame clones here, not all; method: immunoSEQ multiplex PCR. The data contain some 240,000 clones, around 83% of them seen just once; the ten biggest clones take up approximately 1.3%. The origin of this receptor is a woman aged 40-49 years who had recovered from COVID-19. The material sequenced was peripheral blood. This chain links TRBV5-5 with TRBJ2-1; D remains unclear. The CDR3 coding sequence is TGTGCCAGCAGCTACAACAACAATGAGCAGTTCTTC. It yields the protein CASSYNNNEQFF.